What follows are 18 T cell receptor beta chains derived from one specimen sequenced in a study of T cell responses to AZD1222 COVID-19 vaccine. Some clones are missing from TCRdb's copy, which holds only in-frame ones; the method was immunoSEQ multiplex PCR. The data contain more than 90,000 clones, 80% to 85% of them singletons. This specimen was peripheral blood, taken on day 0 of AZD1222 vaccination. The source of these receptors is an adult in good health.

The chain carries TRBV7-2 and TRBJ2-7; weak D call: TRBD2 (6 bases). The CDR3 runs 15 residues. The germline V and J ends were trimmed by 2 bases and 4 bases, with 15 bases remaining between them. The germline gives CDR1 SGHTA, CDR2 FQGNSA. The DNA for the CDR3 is TGTGCCAGCAGCTTATACTACGGGAGTCTATACGAGCAGTACTTC. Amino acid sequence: CASSLYYGSLYEQYF. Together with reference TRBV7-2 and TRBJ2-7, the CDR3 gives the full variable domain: GAGVSQSPSNKVTEKGKDVELRCDPISGHTALYWYRQSLGQGLEFLIYFQGNSAPDKSGLPSDRFSAERTGGSVSTLTIQRTQQEDSAVYLCASSLYYGSLYEQYFGPGTRLTVT.

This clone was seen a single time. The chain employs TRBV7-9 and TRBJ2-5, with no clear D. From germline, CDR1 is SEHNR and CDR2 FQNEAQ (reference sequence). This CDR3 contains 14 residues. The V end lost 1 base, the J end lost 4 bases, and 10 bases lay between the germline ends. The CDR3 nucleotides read TGTGCCAGCAGCTTAGTCACGGGTGGAGAGACCCAGTACTTC. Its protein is CASSLVTGGETQYF.

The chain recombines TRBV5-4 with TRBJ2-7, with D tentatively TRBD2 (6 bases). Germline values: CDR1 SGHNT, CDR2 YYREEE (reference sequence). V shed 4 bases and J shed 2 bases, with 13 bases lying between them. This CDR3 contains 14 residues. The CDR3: CASSHGGNTYEQYF. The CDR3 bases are TGTGCCAGCAGCCACGGGGGAAACACCTACGAGCAGTACTTC.

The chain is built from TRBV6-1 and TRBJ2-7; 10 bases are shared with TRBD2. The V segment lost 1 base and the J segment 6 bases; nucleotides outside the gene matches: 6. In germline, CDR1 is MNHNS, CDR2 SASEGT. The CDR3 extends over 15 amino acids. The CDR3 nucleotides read TGTGCCAGCAGTGAAGAGCTAGCGGGAGCGTTCGAGCAGTACTTC. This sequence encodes CASSEELAGAFEQYF.

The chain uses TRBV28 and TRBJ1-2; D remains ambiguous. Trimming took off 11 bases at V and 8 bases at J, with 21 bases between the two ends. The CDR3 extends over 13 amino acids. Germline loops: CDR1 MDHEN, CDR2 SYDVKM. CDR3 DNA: TGTGCCGTCACGAGCGGGCGTGACTTCGGCTACACCTTC. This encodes CAVTSGRDFGYTF.

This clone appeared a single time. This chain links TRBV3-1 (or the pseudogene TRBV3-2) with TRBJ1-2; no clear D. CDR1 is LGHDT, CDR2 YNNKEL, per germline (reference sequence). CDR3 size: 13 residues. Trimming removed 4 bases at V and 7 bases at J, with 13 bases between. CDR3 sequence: CASSPRSQGGYTF. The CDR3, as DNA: TGTGCCAGCAGCCCCCGGTCGCAAGGTGGCTACACCTTC.

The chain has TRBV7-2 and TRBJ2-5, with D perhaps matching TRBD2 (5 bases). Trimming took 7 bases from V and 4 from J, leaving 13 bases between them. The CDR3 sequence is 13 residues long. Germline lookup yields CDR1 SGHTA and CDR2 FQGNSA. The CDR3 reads CASTYPGLETQYF. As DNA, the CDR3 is TGTGCCAGCACCTATCCAGGACTAGAGACCCAGTACTTC. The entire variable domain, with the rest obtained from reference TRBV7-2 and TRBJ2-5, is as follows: GAGVSQSPSNKVTEKGKDVELRCDPISGHTALYWYRQSLGQGLEFLIYFQGNSAPDKSGLPSDRFSAERTGGSVSTLTIQRTQQEDSAVYLCASTYPGLETQYFGPGTRLLVL.

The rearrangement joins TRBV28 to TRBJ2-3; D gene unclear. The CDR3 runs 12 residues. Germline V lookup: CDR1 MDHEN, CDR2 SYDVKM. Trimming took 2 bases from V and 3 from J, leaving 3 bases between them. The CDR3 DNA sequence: TGTGCCAGCAGTTTAGGGACAGATACGCAGTATTTT. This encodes CASSLGTDTQYF.

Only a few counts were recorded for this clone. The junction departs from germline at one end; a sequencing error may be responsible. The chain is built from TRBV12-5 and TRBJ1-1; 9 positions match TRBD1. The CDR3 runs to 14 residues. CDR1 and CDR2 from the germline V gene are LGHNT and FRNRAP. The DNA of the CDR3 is TGTGCTAGTGCTTTGACAGGGGGGAACACTGAAGCTTTCTTT. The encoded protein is CASALTGGNTEAFF.

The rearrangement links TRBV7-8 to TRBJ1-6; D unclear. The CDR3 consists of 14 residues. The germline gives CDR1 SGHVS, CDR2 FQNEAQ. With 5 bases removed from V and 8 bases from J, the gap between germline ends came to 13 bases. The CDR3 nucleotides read TGTGCCAGCAGCCAAGCGCCTCGGGATTCACCCCTCCACTTT. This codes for CASSQAPRDSPLHF.

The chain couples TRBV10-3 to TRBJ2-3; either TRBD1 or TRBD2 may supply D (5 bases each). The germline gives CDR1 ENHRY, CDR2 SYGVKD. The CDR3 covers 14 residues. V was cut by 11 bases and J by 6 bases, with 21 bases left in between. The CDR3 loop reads CAVNPGPTVDTQYF. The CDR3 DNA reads TGTGCCGTAAATCCGGGGCCGACAGTGGATACGCAGTATTTT.

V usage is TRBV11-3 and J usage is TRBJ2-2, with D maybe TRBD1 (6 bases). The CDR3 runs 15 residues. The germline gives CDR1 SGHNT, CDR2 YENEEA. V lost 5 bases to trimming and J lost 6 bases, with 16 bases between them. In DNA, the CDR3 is TGTGCCAGCAGCCTTGGACAGACTCTTTCCGGGGAGCTGTTTTTT. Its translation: CASSLGQTLSGELFF.

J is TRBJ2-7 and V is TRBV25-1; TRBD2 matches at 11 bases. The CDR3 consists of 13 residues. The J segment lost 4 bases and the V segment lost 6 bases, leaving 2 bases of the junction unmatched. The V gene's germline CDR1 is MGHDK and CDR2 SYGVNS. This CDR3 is CASRTSGTYEQYF. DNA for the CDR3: TGTGCCAGCAGGACTAGCGGGACATACGAGCAGTACTTC.

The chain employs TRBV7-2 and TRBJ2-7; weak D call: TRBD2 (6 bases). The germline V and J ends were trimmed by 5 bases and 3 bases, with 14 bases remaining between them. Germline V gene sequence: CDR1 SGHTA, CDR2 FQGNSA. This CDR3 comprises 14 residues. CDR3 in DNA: TGTGCCAGCAGCCCCCCGGGACTGAGCTACGAGCAGTACTTC. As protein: CASSPPGLSYEQYF.

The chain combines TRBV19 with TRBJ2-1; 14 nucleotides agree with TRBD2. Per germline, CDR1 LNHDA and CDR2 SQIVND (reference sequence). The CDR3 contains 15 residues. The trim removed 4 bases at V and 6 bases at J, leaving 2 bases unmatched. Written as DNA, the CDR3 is TGTGCCAGTAGTAGGACTAGCGGGGGGCCCAATGAGCAGTTCTTC. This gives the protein CASSRTSGGPNEQFF.

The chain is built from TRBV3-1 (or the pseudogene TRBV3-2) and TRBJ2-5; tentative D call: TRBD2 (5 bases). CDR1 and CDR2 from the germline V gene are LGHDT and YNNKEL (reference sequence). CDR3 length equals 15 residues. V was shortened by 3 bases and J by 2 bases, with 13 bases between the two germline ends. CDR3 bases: TGTGCCAGCAGCCATCGGAGGTCCGGGCAAGAGACCCAGTACTTC. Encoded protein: CASSHRRSGQETQYF.

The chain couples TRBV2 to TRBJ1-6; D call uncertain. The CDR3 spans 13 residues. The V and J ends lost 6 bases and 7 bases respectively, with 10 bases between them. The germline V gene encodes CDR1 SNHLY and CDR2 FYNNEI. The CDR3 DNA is TGTGCCAGCAGGGCACAGCTCAATTCACCCCTCCACTTT. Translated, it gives CASRAQLNSPLHF.

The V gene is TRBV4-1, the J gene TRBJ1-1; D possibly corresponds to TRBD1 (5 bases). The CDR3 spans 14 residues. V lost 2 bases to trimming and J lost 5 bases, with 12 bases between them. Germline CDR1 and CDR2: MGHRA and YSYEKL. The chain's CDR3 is CASSQQGKITEAFF. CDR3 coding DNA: TGCGCCAGCAGCCAACAGGGTAAAATTACTGAAGCTTTCTTT.